Sequencing of this T cell receptor beta chain was carried out in a study of shared clonotypes between healthy human individuals. Findings and caveats of the study: Naive CD4 clonotypes overlapped across a handful of donors at roughly 5%.

Using immunoSEQ multiplex PCR, the repertoire was profiled, and TCRdb retains in-frame clones only, with some absent. This table has some 2 million clones, 90% to 95% appearing once. CD4+ cell separation produced CD45RA+ naive and CD45RA-negative memory subsets. Of note for this clone: Its antigen is still unknown. Other DNA sequences within the sample encode an identical CDR3.

This CDR3 is 15 amino acids long. The V gene lost 4 bases and the J gene lost 0 bases, with 11 bases spanning the gap. CDR1 and CDR2 (germline): SGHNT, YYREEE (reference sequence). The chain is built from TRBV5-4 and TRBJ1-3; no firm D call. The clonotype originates from a man aged 18 to 35 in good health. Sample: naive CD4+ T cells sorted from blood. Subset denoted: CD45RA+ positively selected. CDR3 DNA: TGTGCCAGCAGCCTCGACCAGAGCTCTGGAAACACCATATATTTT. This encodes CASSLDQSSGNTIYF.